The 26 T cell receptor beta chains below come from one sample, sequenced in a study of CD8 T cell repertoires and HIV-1 epitope variants. Antigen specificity for these receptors is unknown. Assay used: immunoSEQ multiplex PCR; TCRdb lists only in-frame clones, some missing. The sample shows several thousand clones, 67% of them seen only once. Sequences were obtained from cultured CD8+ T cells derived from PBMCs. Every receptor here comes from a male donor with HIV.

This sequence joins TRBV27 and TRBJ2-3; D possibly corresponds to TRBD2 (5 bases). Between the trimmed V and J ends, which lost 0 bases and 1 base, there was a span of 8 bases. This CDR3 spans 15 amino acids. CDR1 and CDR2 from the germline V gene are MNHEY and SMNVEV (reference sequence). In nucleotides, the CDR3 is TGTGCCAGCAGTTTATCAAACGGGGGCACAGATACGCAGTATTTT. Protein sequence: CASSLSNGGTDTQYF.

This clone was detected once. The V call is TRBV10-3, the J call TRBJ1-2; D is possibly TRBD1 (6 bases). The CDR3 runs to 14 residues. The germline V gene encodes CDR1 ENHRY and CDR2 SYGVKD. The germline V and J ends were trimmed by 2 bases and 3 bases, with 10 bases remaining between them. The CDR3 DNA reads as TGTGCCATCAGTGAGACAGGGTTTGACTATGGCTACACCTTC. It translates to CAISETGFDYGYTF.

The V call is TRBV7-8, the J call TRBJ2-2, with a possible D match to TRBD1 (5 bases). V was cut by 8 bases and J by 0 bases, with 10 bases left in between. Germline V lookup: CDR1 SGHVS, CDR2 FQNEAQ. This CDR3 has 14 amino acids. The DNA for the CDR3 is TGTGCCAGCCTAAGGGGTACGAACACCGGGGAGCTGTTTTTT. It codes for CASLRGTNTGELFF.

The V and J genes are TRBV5-6 and TRBJ2-7; D call uncertain. Trimming took off 1 base at V and 6 bases at J, with 11 bases between the two ends. This CDR3 contains 13 residues. Germline-derived CDR1 and CDR2 are SGHDT and YYEEEE. CDR3 sequence: CASSLLLETEQYF. The CDR3 bases are TGTGCCAGCAGCTTGCTGCTCGAGACCGAGCAGTACTTC.

The chain uses TRBV6-5 and TRBJ2-4; the D is unclear. Germline assignment: CDR1 MNHEY and CDR2 SVGAGI. V was trimmed by 6 bases and J by 2 bases, leaving 11 bases between them. The CDR3 is 14 amino acids. The CDR3: CASSPVRTKNIQYF. The DNA for the CDR3 is TGTGCCAGCAGCCCCGTAAGGACCAAAAACATTCAGTACTTC.

The chain combines TRBV7-2 with TRBJ2-1; weak D call: TRBD2 (5 bases). Trimming shortened V by 5 bases and J by 6 bases, and 14 bases separated the two germline ends. The CDR3 is 14 residues long. Germline CDR1 is SGHTA and CDR2 is FQGNSA. The CDR3 loop reads CASSTVRETNEQFF. CDR3 DNA sequence: TGTGCCAGCAGCACTGTTCGGGAAACCAATGAGCAGTTCTTC.

This clone was detected a few times. This rearrangement joins TRBV5-3 to TRBJ1-2, with D uncertain. TRBV5-3 is classed as an ORF, of uncertain function. The CDR3 loop spans 12 amino acids. Trimming stripped 6 bases from V and 3 bases from J, with 9 bases between. CDR3 protein: CARTLDHYGYTF. CDR3 DNA sequence: TGTGCCAGAACCCTCGACCACTATGGCTACACCTTC.

The V and J genes are TRBV10-3 and TRBJ2-2, with 11 bases identical to TRBD2. This CDR3 comprises 15 residues. J was trimmed by 6 bases and V by 2 bases; bases with no gene match: 2. Germline-derived CDR1 and CDR2 are ENHRY and SYGVKD. The chain's CDR3 is CAISEGLAGAGELFF. CDR3 coding DNA: TGTGCCATCAGTGAGGGACTAGCGGGTGCCGGGGAGCTGTTTTTT.

The gene calls are TRBV19 and TRBJ2-1; 10 nucleotides match TRBD2. Per germline, CDR1 LNHDA and CDR2 SQIVND (reference sequence). The CDR3 is made up of 15 amino acids. J gave up 7 bases and V 7 bases, and 10 bases lay outside the gene matches. This chain's CDR3 is CASTMGAGGRNEQFF. Written as DNA, the CDR3 is TGTGCCAGTACAATGGGAGCGGGAGGGCGGAATGAGCAGTTCTTC.

V and J are TRBV28 and TRBJ1-2, with D tentatively TRBD1 (5 bases). Trimming removed 6 bases at V and 8 bases at J, with 13 bases between. The CDR3 sequence is 12 residues long. Germline V gene sequence: CDR1 MDHEN, CDR2 SYDVKM. The CDR3 sequence is CASSQRGLGYTF. The CDR3 DNA follows: TGTGCCAGCAGCCAGCGGGGCCTAGGCTACACCTTC.

This chain uses TRBV2 with TRBJ2-2, with 11 bases fitting TRBD1. V was pared by 3 bases and J by 6 bases, with 3 bases of the junction left unmatched. CDR1 and CDR2 from the germline V gene are SNHLY and FYNNEI. This CDR3 has 15 residues. The CDR3 here is CASSDGQGAPGELFF. The CDR3, as DNA: TGTGCCAGCAGTGACGGACAGGGGGCCCCCGGGGAGCTGTTTTTT. Full variable domain (rest looked up from reference TRBV2 and TRBJ2-2): EPEVTQTPSHQVTQMGQEVILRCVPISNHLYFYWYRQILGQKVEFLVSFYNNEISEKSEIFDDQFSVERPDGSNFTLKIRSTKLEDSAMYFCASSDGQGAPGELFFGEGSRLTVL.

V is TRBV15 and J is TRBJ2-1; 10 nucleotides align to TRBD2. V lost 4 bases, J lost 13 bases, and 13 bases stayed unmatched. The germline V gene encodes CDR1 LNHNV and CDR2 YYDKDF (reference sequence). The CDR3 sequence is 15 residues long. In nucleotides, the CDR3 is TGTGCCACCAGCACCGCAAGGGGGCTAGCGGGAGCTCAGTTCTTC. Translating gives CATSTARGLAGAQFF.

CDR3 in amino acids: CASRGTSGRIGNEQFF. The CDR3 DNA is TGTGCCAGCAGGGGGACTAGCGGGAGAATCGGCAATGAGCAGTTCTTC. The chain couples TRBV27 to TRBJ2-1; 14 nucleotides line up with TRBD2. The germline V gene encodes CDR1 MNHEY and CDR2 SMNVEV (reference sequence). The CDR3 sequence is 16 residues long. V trimming: 6 bases; J trimming: 6 bases; junction bases outside the gene matches: 7.

This chain links TRBV19 with TRBJ2-7; D remains ambiguous. In germline, CDR1 is LNHDA, CDR2 SQIVND (reference sequence). The CDR3 runs to 12 residues. V lost 4 bases and J 3 bases, leaving 7 bases between the germline ends. CDR3 in amino acids: CASSTNSYEQYF. The CDR3, as DNA: TGTGCCAGTAGTACTAACAGCTACGAGCAGTACTTC.

This chain links TRBV7-2 with TRBJ2-7, with a possible D match to TRBD1 (6 bases). CDR1 and CDR2 (germline): SGHTA, FQGNSA. The CDR3 spans 13 residues. Trimming left V 5 bases short and J 5 bases short, with 13 bases between. This CDR3 is CASSLTGSDEQYF. The CDR3 DNA is TGTGCCAGCAGCCTTACAGGGTCGGACGAGCAGTACTTC.

The gene calls are TRBV6-1 and TRBJ2-5; 9 nucleotides match TRBD1. This CDR3 has 15 residues. Germline CDR1 and CDR2: MNHNS and SASEGT. V trimming: 6 bases; J trimming: 4 bases; junction bases outside the gene matches: 9. CDR3 loop: CASRPWTGEPETQYF. CDR3 coding DNA: TGTGCCAGCAGGCCCTGGACAGGGGAGCCAGAGACCCAGTACTTC.

The V call is TRBV4-1, the J call TRBJ2-7, with 12 bases fitting TRBD2. Germline CDR1 and CDR2: MGHRA and YSYEKL. This CDR3 region has 15 residues. J lost 5 bases, V lost 1 base, and 3 bases had no gene match. In DNA, the CDR3 is TGCGCCAGCAGCCAAGGCGGACTAGCGGGGAACGAGCAGTACTTC. Encoded protein: CASSQGGLAGNEQYF.

This clone was seen more than once but under ten times. This chain connects TRBV28 to TRBJ2-7; the match to TRBD1 covers 7 bases. J lost 5 bases, V lost 4 bases, and 5 bases had no gene match. In germline, CDR1 is MDHEN, CDR2 SYDVKM. The CDR3 covers 13 residues. DNA of the CDR3: TGTGCCAGCAGTTCAGACAGGGCAGACGAGCAGTACTTC. Translation: CASSSDRADEQYF.

V gene TRBV10-3 combines with J gene TRBJ2-5; D might be TRBD1 (6 bases). Germline CDR1 is ENHRY and CDR2 is SYGVKD. The CDR3 covers 14 residues. Trimming pared 3 bases from V and 4 bases from J, leaving 12 bases between. CDR3 sequence (DNA): TGTGCCATCAGTGACACAGGGTCAGGAGAGACCCAGTACTTC. Encoded protein: CAISDTGSGETQYF.

The chain combines TRBV5-8 with TRBJ2-3; TRBD1 matches at 9 bases. Germline V gene sequence: CDR1 SGHTS, CDR2 YDEGEE. This CDR3 comprises 15 residues. V shed 4 bases and J 6 bases; nucleotides not matched to a gene: 9. The CDR3 protein is CASSLRDRALDTQYF. CDR3 DNA sequence: TGTGCCAGCAGCCTCCGGGACAGGGCGTTGGATACGCAGTATTTT. Full variable domain (outside the CDR3, taken from reference TRBV5-8 and TRBJ2-3): EAGVTQSPTHLIKTRGQQATLRCSPISGHTSVYWYQQALGLGLQFLLWYDEGEERNRGNFPPRFSGRQFPNYSSELNVNALELEDSALYLCASSLRDRALDTQYFGPGTRLTVL.

This rearrangement joins TRBV19 to TRBJ2-7; TRBD1 or TRBD2 may be the D gene (5 bases each). Germline values: CDR1 LNHDA, CDR2 SQIVND (reference sequence). There are 15 residues in the CDR3. With 4 bases removed from V and 0 bases from J, the gap between germline ends came to 13 bases. The CDR3 region has the DNA TGTGCCAGTAGTAGAGGGACGGTTAGCTCCTACGAGCAGTACTTC. This codes for CASSRGTVSSYEQYF.

The V call is TRBV7-9, the J call TRBJ2-2; D call uncertain. The germline CDR1 and CDR2 sequences are SEHNR and FQNEAQ (reference sequence). The CDR3 loop spans 12 amino acids. Deletions cut 5 bases from V and 7 bases from J, with 8 bases between. CDR3 amino acids: CASSLQDGELFF. Written as DNA, the CDR3 is TGTGCCAGCAGCCTTCAGGACGGGGAGCTGTTTTTT. The full variable domain, completed using reference TRBV7-9 and TRBJ2-2, is DTGVSQNPRHKITKRGQNVTFRCDPISEHNRLYWYRQTLGQGPEFLTYFQNEAQLEKSRLLSDRFSAERPKGSFSTLEIQRTEQGDSAMYLCASSLQDGELFFGEGSRLTVL.

The rearrangement joins TRBV9 to TRBJ1-1; D perhaps matches TRBD1 (6 bases). The CDR3 has 16 amino acids. V lost 3 bases to trimming and J lost 1 base, with 16 bases between them. CDR1 and CDR2 (germline): SGDLS, YYNGEE. The CDR3 is CASSALPAGANTEAFF. The CDR3 DNA sequence: TGTGCCAGCAGCGCCCTGCCAGCAGGGGCGAACACTGAAGCTTTCTTT.

This chain joins TRBV28 and TRBJ2-1; 9 nucleotides line up with TRBD2. V dropped 6 bases and J dropped 6; count of bases not matched to a gene: 9. The germline CDR1 and CDR2 sequences are MDHEN and SYDVKM. This CDR3 is built from 15 residues. In DNA form, the CDR3 reads TGTGCCAGCAGGAGCCGACTAGCGGCCCTCAATGAGCAGTTCTTC. Its translation is CASRSRLAALNEQFF.

This clone appeared a few times. The V call is TRBV18, the J call TRBJ1-2; D is ambiguous. This CDR3 spans 13 amino acids. Germline assignment: CDR1 KGHSH and CDR2 LQKENI. The ends were cut back, 4 bases at V and 6 bases at J, with 12 bases in the middle. CDR3 protein: CASSLRRDDGYTF. The CDR3 DNA follows: TGTGCCAGCTCACTAAGACGTGATGATGGCTACACCTTC.

The sample holds a few counts of this clone. The chain has TRBV5-5 and TRBJ1-5; no clear D. Germline values: CDR1 SGHKS, CDR2 YYEKEE (reference sequence). The CDR3 length is 12 residues. V lost 4 bases to trimming and J lost 3 bases, with 5 bases between them. CDR3 sequence (DNA): TGTGCCAGCAGCGATCACAATCAGCCCCAGCATTTT. This translates into CASSDHNQPQHF.